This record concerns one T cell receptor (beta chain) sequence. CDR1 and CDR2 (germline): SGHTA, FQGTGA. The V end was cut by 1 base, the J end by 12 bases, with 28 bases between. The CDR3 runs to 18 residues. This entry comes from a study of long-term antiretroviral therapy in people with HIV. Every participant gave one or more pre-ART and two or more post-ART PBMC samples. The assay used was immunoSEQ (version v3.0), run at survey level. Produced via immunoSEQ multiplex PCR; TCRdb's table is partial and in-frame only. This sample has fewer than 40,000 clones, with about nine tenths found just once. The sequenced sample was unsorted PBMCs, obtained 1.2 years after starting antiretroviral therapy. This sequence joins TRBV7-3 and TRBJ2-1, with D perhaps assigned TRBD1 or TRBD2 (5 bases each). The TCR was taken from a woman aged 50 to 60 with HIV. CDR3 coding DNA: TGTGCCAGCAGCTTAAGGGACGGTGGAGACTCCCGATTTAGTTCGCAGTTCTTC. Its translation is CASSLRDGGDSRFSSQFF. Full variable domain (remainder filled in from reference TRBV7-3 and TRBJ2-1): GAGVSQTPSNKVTEKGKYVELRCDPISGHTALYWYRQSLGQGPEFLIYFQGTGAADDSGLPNDRFFAVRPEGSVSTLKIQRTERGDSAVYLCASSLRDGGDSRFSSQFFGPGTRLTVL.